The TCR beta chain described here comes from a study of blood T cell repertoires in COVID-19. Study overall: Sites across the United States, Italy and Spain contributed samples from acute and convalescent COVID-19. T cells, B-cell-depleted T cells, or PBMCs supplied cDNA or gDNA.

As processed by the authors: For nucleated cells, counts were estimated from reference gene primer amplification. TCRdb's table, derived via immunoSEQ multiplex PCR, lists solely in-frame clones and lacks some. Clone size and the V and J calls come from that table; the DNA yielded D and trimming. Of about 190,000 clones in the sample, 90% were seen once. Germline CDR1 reads SGHNT; CDR2 reads YENEEA. This CDR3 has 14 residues. V was pared by 3 bases and J by 7 bases, with 4 bases of the junction left unmatched. The sequencing input was peripheral blood. The rearrangement uses TRBV11-3 and TRBJ2-7, with TRBD2 matching 12 bases. The source of this sequence is a man aged 50-60 years with acute or convalescent COVID-19. In DNA, the CDR3 is TGTGCCAGCAGCTTGACTAGCGGGAGAGATGAGCAGTACTTC. Amino acid sequence: CASSLTSGRDEQYF.